Here is one T cell receptor (beta chain) with its context. The specificity of this receptor is unknown. Base qualities are not at hand, and no much larger clone is one base apart. The sample comes from a study of shared clonotypes between healthy human individuals (TCRdb year 2020). Context from the whole study: Two women and a few men aged 18 to 49 years were included in the cohort. For each donor, CD4 naive and CD4 memory were each run on three plates, CD8 naive on two plates, and CD8 memory on one plate. The study deeply sequenced blood TCR repertoires of about 5 healthy adults to estimate repertoire size and the extent of clonotype sharing between individuals. To increase sequencing depth and limit assay-specific biases, different laboratories used diverse techniques to prepare libraries and sequence TCR repertoires. Between about 0.8 and 9 billion PBMCs per donor were obtained by leukapheresis. What the research found in general, with its limitations: Because the study included a small number of donors, the genetic and exposure-history diversity represented was limited. Estimated clonotype richness was generally larger for naive than for memory subsets. Rarefaction of sorted-subset datasets indicated incomplete sequencing despite the large sequencing depth. Compared with non-shared clonotypes, the clonotypes found in all four sorted-subset donors had higher generation probabilities. Based on pairwise subsampling, the degree of clonotype sharing among donors was expected to be affected by sequencing depth. Sampling was limited to blood, and TCR repertoires in tissue likely differ from TCR repertoires in blood. Sharing across a few donors was observed for about 4.8% of naive CD4, over 3% of naive CD8, 2% to 2.5% of memory CD4, and around 0.4% of memory CD8 clonotypes.

From the cysteine up to the phenylalanine, the CDR3 has a length of 13 residues. Here the CDR3 DNA is all that survives: 39 bases in frame from base 1. Based on the germline V gene (reference sequence), the CDR1 and CDR2 sequences are SEHNR and FQNEAQ. V is cut by 4 bases and J by 1 base, and the space between the germline ends is 4 bases. The donors were healthy, HIV-negative adults with no recently reported acute infections or vaccinations. All donors were Caucasian adults living in Nashville, Tennessee, USA. CD4+ T cells were enriched by magnetic negative selection; naive cells were then positively selected on CD45RA, and the negative fraction formed the memory subset. Blood was obtained by leukapheresis, after which PBMCs were separated by Ficoll-Histopaque density gradient centrifugation and cryopreserved in liquid nitrogen vapor phase. Analytical flow cytometry was used to check the purity and quantity of every magnetically sorted T cell population. From each sorted fraction, genomic DNA was isolated and quantified by UV absorbance on a Nanodrop 2000c.

Using the deep immunoSEQ assay, TCR CDR3 regions were amplified from genomic DNA by multiplex PCR. Extracted genomic DNA from each cell subset was spread evenly across all wells of several immunoSEQ 96-well plates, with each plate serving as a replicate. Each replicate PCR for sorted subsets received approximately 200 ng genomic DNA, equal to roughly 30,000 T cell genomes. The purified libraries were quantified using a Qubit 3.0 fluorometer, sized with a Bioanalyzer 2100, and then quantified again using the KAPA Library Quantification kit. A separate single-read 150-cycle Illumina NextSeq 550 flow cell was used to sequence each immunoSEQ 96-well plate. Under the source paper's analysis protocol: Because only junctional sequences without quality scores were contained in the immunoSEQ output, filtering matching that applied to full-length reads could not be performed. Sequences were annotated with PyIR, a Python wrapper for IgBLAST v1.9, using IMGT germline references to assign V/J genes and CDR3. Reads were filtered out if the reads had weak V/J assignments (E-value above 1e-6), no CDR3, stop codons, out-of-frame junctions, or ambiguous translated residues. V3J clonotypes were defined as sequences sharing an identical inferred V gene, J gene, and CDR3 amino acid sequence. To compute the percentage overlap between repertoires, the number of shared unique clonotypes was divided by the size of the smaller repertoire. Three approaches were used to assess repertoire richness: RTK rarefaction, the Chao1 estimator, and Recon v2.1 estimates of unobserved clonotypes. Generation probabilities for all TCRbeta clonotypes obtained by the gDNA method from a handful of donors were computed using OLGA. As stored in TCRdb, this immuneACCESS dataset retains in-frame rearrangements with V and J assigned. A fraction of the clones does not appear; measured against another copy, unresolved V genes explain less than half of the discrepancy, and the remainder lacks a known reason. Clone size and the V and J calls come from that table; the DNA yielded D and trimming. The sample has some 200,000 clones on record, over 85% of them singletons. The ten biggest clones cover 0.067% of the sample.

Sequenced input: naive CD4+ T cells sorted from blood. Reading the label with the study, this specimen's cell subset or site is: CD45RA+ positively selected. This clonotype originated in a woman aged 25-40 years in good health. This sequence uses TRBV7-9 and TRBJ2-2, with no D gene named confidently. The sequence in DNA is TGTGCCAGCAGCTCGTTGAACACCGGGGAGCTGTTTTTT. It encodes CASSSLNTGELFF.